A single sample is the source of the 11 T cell receptor beta chains below, sequenced in a study of blood T cell repertoires in COVID-19. Using immunoSEQ multiplex PCR, the repertoire was profiled, and TCRdb retains in-frame clones only, with some absent. The data contain around 25,000 clones, around 90% of them singletons. The sample comprised peripheral blood. These receptors all come from a woman in her forties or fifties with active COVID-19.

The chain employs TRBV3-1 (or the pseudogene TRBV3-2) and TRBJ1-1; TRBD1 might be the D (5 bases). CDR3 length: 15 amino acids. The V and J ends lost 3 bases and 1 base respectively, with 12 bases between them. From germline, CDR1 is LGHDT and CDR2 YNNKEL (reference sequence). CDR3: CASSQVDSRNTEAFF. The CDR3 DNA is TGTGCCAGCAGCCAGGTCGACAGCCGGAACACTGAAGCTTTCTTT.

The gene calls are TRBV5-1 and TRBJ1-1; D may be TRBD1 (5 bases). Germline CDR1 and CDR2: SGHRS and YFSETQ. The CDR3 spans 14 residues. Trimming stripped 3 bases from V and 5 bases from J, with 14 bases between. CDR3 bases: TGCGCCAGCAGCTCTGGACAAGGGGAAACTGAAGCTTTCTTT. This sequence encodes CASSSGQGETEAFF. Full variable domain (remainder filled in from reference TRBV5-1 and TRBJ1-1): KAGVTQTPRYLIKTRGQQVTLSCSPISGHRSVSWYQQTPGQGLQFLFEYFSETQRNKGNFPGRFSGRQFSNSRSEMNVSTLELGDSALYLCASSSGQGETEAFFGQGTRLTVV.

In DNA, the CDR3 is TGTGCCAGCAGTTTATACGGCCAGGGGATTCCTAGCACAGATACGCAGTATTTT. Encoded protein: CASSLYGQGIPSTDTQYF. The chain employs TRBV28 and TRBJ2-3, with a possible D match to TRBD1 (6 bases). Deletions cut 1 base from V and 0 bases from J, with 17 bases between. Germline V gives CDR1 MDHEN, CDR2 SYDVKM. The CDR3 loop spans 18 amino acids.

The chain joins TRBV28 to TRBJ1-2; a weak D match, TRBD1 (6 bases). Germline V gene lookup returns CDR1 MDHEN and CDR2 SYDVKM. The CDR3 is 13 amino acids. Trimming removed 6 bases from V and 3 bases from J, with 11 bases in between. In DNA, the CDR3 is TGTGCCAGCAGCTCGGACAGCTACTATGGCTACACCTTC. Protein product: CASSSDSYYGYTF.

The V call is TRBV5-6, the J call TRBJ2-6; TRBD2 matches 9 bases. Trimming cost V 4 bases and J 1 base; bases outside gene matches: 3. The CDR3 is made up of 16 amino acids. From germline, CDR1 is SGHDT and CDR2 YYEEEE. In DNA, the CDR3 is TGTGCCAGCAGCGGGACTAGCCGTTCTGGGGCCAACGTCCTGACTTTC. This encodes CASSGTSRSGANVLTF.

The V gene is TRBV5-4, the J gene TRBJ1-1, with D perhaps TRBD1 (5 bases). CDR3 size: 14 residues. Trimming removed 4 bases from V and 1 base from J, with 11 bases in between. CDR1 is SGHNT and CDR2 is YYREEE in the germline V gene (reference sequence). The DNA for the CDR3 is TGTGCCAGCAGCGTGGAGGGGCGGAACACTGAAGCTTTCTTT. Translating it yields CASSVEGRNTEAFF.

This clone was counted between two and nine times. The V gene is TRBV5-1, the J gene TRBJ2-7; 9 nucleotides match TRBD1. The junction had 6 bases not matched to a gene; V was cut back by 4 bases and J by 4 bases. Germline assignment: CDR1 SGHRS and CDR2 YFSETQ. CDR3 length: 14 residues. CDR3 in amino acids: CASSGGTGSYEQYF. The DNA for the CDR3 is TGCGCCAGCAGCGGTGGGACAGGGTCGTACGAGCAGTACTTC.

Only a few counts were recorded for this clone. This chain joins TRBV21-1 and TRBJ2-7; whether TRBD1, the table's D call, matches the DNA was not checked. TRBV21-1 is annotated as a pseudogene. The CDR3 is 15 residues long. The CDR3 reads CASSPTGPHGDEQYF. The CDR3 DNA follows: TGTGCCAGCAGCCCGACAGGGCCCCATGGGGACGAGCAGTACTTC.

In this sample, this clone turned up once. The chain carries TRBV14 and TRBJ2-3, with 11 nucleotides matching TRBD2. Germline trimming cut 2 bases from V and 4 bases from J; bases unmatched to any gene: 2. The germline gives CDR1 SGHDN, CDR2 FVKESK. The CDR3 runs to 15 residues. CDR3 sequence: CASSQTSGSADTQYF. The CDR3 DNA is TGTGCCAGCAGCCAAACTAGCGGGAGTGCAGATACGCAGTATTTT.

The rearrangement uses TRBV5-8 and TRBJ2-1, with D perhaps TRBD2 (6 bases). Trimming took 1 base from V and 11 from J, leaving 16 bases between them. The CDR3 sequence is 14 residues long. The germline CDR1 and CDR2 sequences are SGHTS and YDEGEE. This chain's CDR3 is CASSLTGRPAKQFF. The CDR3 coding sequence is TGTGCCAGCAGCTTGACCGGGAGACCCGCCAAGCAGTTCTTC.

The chain joins TRBV6-6 to TRBJ2-5; the D gene is possibly TRBD2 (6 bases). In germline, CDR1 is MNHNY, CDR2 SVGAGI (reference sequence). The CDR3 totals 13 residues. Trimming pared 7 bases from V and 6 bases from J, leaving 15 bases between. Written as DNA, the CDR3 is TGTGCCAGCAACTCCGGAGGGGAGAAGACCCAGTACTTC. It yields the protein CASNSGGEKTQYF.